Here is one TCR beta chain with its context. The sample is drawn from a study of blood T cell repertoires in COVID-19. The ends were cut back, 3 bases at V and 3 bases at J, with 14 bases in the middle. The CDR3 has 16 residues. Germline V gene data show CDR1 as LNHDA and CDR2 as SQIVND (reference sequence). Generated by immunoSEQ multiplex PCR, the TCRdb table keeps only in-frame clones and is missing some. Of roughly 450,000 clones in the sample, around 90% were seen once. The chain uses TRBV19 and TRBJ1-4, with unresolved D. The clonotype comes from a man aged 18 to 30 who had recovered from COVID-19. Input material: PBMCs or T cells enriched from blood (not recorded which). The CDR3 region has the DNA TGTGCCAGTAGTATCGACCCCAACGCGGCTAATGAAAAACTGTTTTTT. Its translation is CASSIDPNAANEKLFF.